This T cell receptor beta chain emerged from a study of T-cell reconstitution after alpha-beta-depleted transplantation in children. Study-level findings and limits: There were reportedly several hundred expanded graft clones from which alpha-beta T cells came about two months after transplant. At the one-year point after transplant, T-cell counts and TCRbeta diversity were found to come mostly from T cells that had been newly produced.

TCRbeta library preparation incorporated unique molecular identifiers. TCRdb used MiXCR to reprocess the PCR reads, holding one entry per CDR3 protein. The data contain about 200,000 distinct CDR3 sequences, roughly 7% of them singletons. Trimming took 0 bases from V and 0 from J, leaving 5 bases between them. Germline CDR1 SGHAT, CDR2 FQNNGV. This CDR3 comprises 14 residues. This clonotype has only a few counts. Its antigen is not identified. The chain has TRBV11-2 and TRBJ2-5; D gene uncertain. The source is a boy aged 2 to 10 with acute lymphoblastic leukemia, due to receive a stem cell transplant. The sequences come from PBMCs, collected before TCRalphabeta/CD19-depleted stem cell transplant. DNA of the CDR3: TGTGCCAGCAGCTTAGAGGCCTACCAAGAGACCCAGTACTTC. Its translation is CASSLEAYQETQYF.